This paragraph covers one T cell receptor (beta chain) sequence. The antigen is unknown. Sequencing was performed with immunoSEQ multiplex PCR; in TCRdb, only in-frame clones are kept and a portion is missing. The sample has 1,000 to 1,500 clones, about 25% seen once. The data belong to a study of T cells in localized non-small cell lung cancer. Study-level findings and limits: A denser population of T cells in blood accompanied longer overall survival.

The germline V gene encodes CDR1 SGHRS and CDR2 YFSETQ. With 4 bases removed from V and 7 bases from J, the gap between germline ends came to 20 bases. This CDR3 has 15 residues. Sequenced here: lung tumor tissue, sampled before any cancer treatment. The chain is built from TRBV5-1 and TRBJ1-1; weak D call: TRBD1 (6 bases). This receptor was taken from a male donor older than 55 with stage I lung adenocarcinoma. CDR3 sequence reads: CASSVPLGGLDEAFF. The CDR3, as DNA: TGCGCCAGCAGCGTCCCGTTGGGGGGCTTGGATGAAGCTTTCTTT.